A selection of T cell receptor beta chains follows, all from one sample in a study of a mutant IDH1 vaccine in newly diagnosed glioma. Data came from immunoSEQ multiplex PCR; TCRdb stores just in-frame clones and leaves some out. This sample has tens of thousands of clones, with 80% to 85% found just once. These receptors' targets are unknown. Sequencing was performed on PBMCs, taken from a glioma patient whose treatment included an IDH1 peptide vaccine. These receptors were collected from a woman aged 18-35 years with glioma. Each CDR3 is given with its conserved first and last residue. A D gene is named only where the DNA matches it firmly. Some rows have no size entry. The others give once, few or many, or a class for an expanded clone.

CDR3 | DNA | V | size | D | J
CASSLLQGSSSYNEQFF | TGCGCCAGCAGCTTACTACAAGGATCCAGCTCCTACAATGAGCAGTTCTTC | TRBV5-1 | - | - | TRBJ2-1
CASSDRFGTDTQYF | TGTGCCAGCAGTGACAGATTTGGCACAGATACGCAGTATTTT | TRBV2 | - | - | TRBJ2-3
CASNVGPLREQFF | TGTGCCAGCAACGTCGGCCCCCTACGCGAGCAGTTCTTC | TRBV6-1 | once | - | TRBJ2-1
CASSEVGSGQPQHF | TGTGCCAGCAGTGAAGTAGGTTCGGGTCAGCCCCAGCATTTT | TRBV2 | few | - | TRBJ1-5
CASSHPAGTETQYF | TGCGCCAGCAGCCACCCCGCGGGAACAGAGACCCAGTACTTC | TRBV4-1 | - | - | TRBJ2-5
CASRNVRNTEAFF | TGTGCCAGTAGAAACGTCCGGAACACTGAAGCTTTCTTT | TRBV19 | - | - | TRBJ1-1
CASSQGPNQPQHF | TGTGCCAGCAGCCAAGGACCCAATCAGCCCCAGCATTTT | TRBV7-9 | - | - | TRBJ1-5
CASSLLVGNQPQHF | TGTGCCAGCAGTTTACTGGTTGGCAATCAGCCCCAGCATTTT | TRBV28 | - | - | TRBJ1-5
CASSDGDSGVYEQYF | TGTGCCAGCAGTGACGGGGATAGCGGAGTTTACGAGCAGTACTTC | TRBV25-1 | once | - | TRBJ2-7
CASSSTADQETQYF | TGTGCCAGCAGCTCCACCGCCGACCAAGAGACCCAGTACTTC | TRBV5-6 | - | - | TRBJ2-5
CASSERGTDLYEQYF | TGTGCCAGCAGCGAAAGGGGGACAGACTTATACGAGCAGTACTTC | TRBV21-1 | - | - | TRBJ2-7
CASSLELNTEAFF | TGTGCCAGCAGCTTGGAGTTGAACACTGAAGCTTTCTTT | TRBV11-1 | - | - | TRBJ1-1
CASSPAPRGNTEAFF | TGTGCCAGCTCACCAGCCCCCAGGGGGAACACTGAAGCTTTCTTT | TRBV18 | - | - | TRBJ1-1